Listed below are T cell receptor beta chains from one sample, sequenced in a study of shared clonotypes between healthy human individuals. TCRdb's table, derived via immunoSEQ multiplex PCR, lists solely in-frame clones and lacks some. The repertoire consists of roughly 2.5 million clones, with around 90% occurring once and the leading ten covering roughly 0.15%. The source material was naive CD4+ T cells sorted from blood. The receptors were gathered from a man in his late teens or twenties in good health. Both conserved end residues are part of each CDR3. The D gene is left open where the match is weak. Clone size, where shown, is once, few, many, or a class for clones that have expanded.

TRBJ2-4,once,.,TRBV6-1,14,CASFGGLLENIQYF,TGTGCCAGTTTCGGGGGACTCCTGGAAAACATTCAGTACTTC
TRBJ2-7,.,TRBD2,TRBV6-5,15,CASSGLAGPPYEQYF,TGTGCCAGCAGTGGACTAGCGGGGCCACCCTACGAGCAGTACTTC
TRBJ2-1,.,.,TRBV9,14,CASSVDRPPSEQFF,TGTGCCAGCAGCGTTGACAGACCCCCTTCAGAGCAGTTCTTC
TRBJ1-1,.,.,TRBV6-5,13,CASRQTENTEAFF,TGTGCCAGCAGGCAAACAGAGAACACTGAAGCTTTCTTT
TRBJ1-1,.,.,TRBV19,13,CASSIRLNTEAFF,TGTGCCAGTAGTATTCGGTTGAACACTGAAGCTTTCTTT
TRBJ2-6,.,TRBD2,TRBV19,15,CASSRGSSGANVLTF,TGTGCCAGTAGCCGCGGGAGCTCTGGGGCCAACGTCCTGACTTTC
TRBJ1-6,few,.,TRBV28,15,CASNPTVLRGSPLHF,TGTGCCAGCAACCCGACAGTGCTACGGGGTTCACCCCTCCACTTT
TRBJ2-5,.,TRBD2,TRBV4-1,18,CASSQVAEGGGVQETQYF,TGCGCCAGCAGCCAAGTAGCCGAGGGCGGGGGGGTACAAGAGACCCAGTACTTC
TRBJ1-2,.,.,TRBV9,13,CASSVVEGDGYTF,TGTGCCAGCAGCGTAGTGGAGGGGGATGGCTACACCTTC
TRBJ2-3,.,TRBD2,TRBV13,19,CASSSSGRAFKRSTDTQYF,TGTGCCAGCAGCTCCAGCGGGAGGGCCTTTAAGAGGAGCACAGATACGCAGTATTTT
TRBJ1-4,.,.,TRBV18,15,CASSPRTATNEKLFF,TGTGCCAGCTCACCGCGGACGGCAACTAATGAAAAACTGTTTTTT
TRBJ2-1,.,TRBD2,TRBV9,16,CASSVEGSGVYNEQFF,TGTGCCAGCAGCGTAGAGGGTAGCGGGGTGTACAATGAGCAGTTCTTC
TRBJ2-7,.,TRBD1,TRBV10-1,13,CASSVGGENEQYF,TGCGCCAGCAGTGTAGGGGGCGAAAACGAGCAGTACTTC
TRBJ2-2,.,.,TRBV11-2,14,CASSSGAVGGELFF,TGTGCCAGCAGCTCAGGGGCTGTCGGCGGGGAGCTGTTTTTT
TRBJ2-6,.,.,TRBV2,13,CASRGAGANVLTF,TGTGCCAGCAGGGGGGCTGGGGCCAACGTCCTGACTTTC
TRBJ2-7,.,TRBD1,TRBV19,14,CASKIDRGSYEQYF,TGTGCCAGTAAAATTGACAGGGGCTCCTACGAGCAGTACTTC
TRBJ2-5,.,.,TRBV28,16,CASSPITWTDQETQYF,TGTGCCAGCAGTCCTATTACGTGGACGGACCAAGAGACCCAGTACTTC
TRBJ1-2,.,.,TRBV6-6,12,CASSRGDYGYTF,TGTGCCAGCAGTCGCGGGGACTATGGCTACACCTTC
TRBJ1-6,.,.,TRBV11-2,15,CASSLMGRDNSPLHF,TGTGCCAGCAGCTTAATGGGACGGGATAATTCACCCCTCCACTTT
TRBJ2-7,.,.,TRBV10-3,15,CAISGAGASSYEQYF,TGTGCCATCAGTGGGGCAGGGGCGTCCTCCTACGAGCAGTACTTC
TRBJ2-5,.,.,TRBV6-5,16,CASSSSTSGSRETQYF,.
TRBJ2-5,.,.,TRBV5-1,13,CASSLGGAETQYF,TGCGCCAGCAGCTTGGGGGGGGCGGAGACCCAGTACTTC
TRBJ2-2,.,.,TRBV6-5,15,CASSRALMGAGELFF,TGTGCCAGCAGTCGGGCCCTTATGGGAGCCGGGGAGCTGTTTTTT
TRBJ2-4,.,TRBD1,TRBV11-3,13,CASSPGQGYIQYF,TGTGCCAGCAGCCCGGGACAGGGGTACATTCAGTACTTC
TRBJ2-2,.,TRBD2,TRBV10-3,18,CAISESLAGGQNTGELFF,TGTGCCATCAGTGAGTCCCTAGCGGGAGGACAAAACACCGGGGAGCTGTTTTTT
TRBJ2-2,.,.,TRBV29-1,12,CSVAGLTGELFF,TGCAGCGTTGCGGGCCTCACCGGGGAGCTGTTTTTT
TRBJ1-1,.,.,TRBV6-5,13,CASSYMGGTEAFF,TGTGCCAGCAGTTACATGGGGGGCACTGAAGCTTTCTTT
TRBJ2-7,.,TRBD1,TRBV19,14,CASSIGSGGDEQYF,TGTGCCAGTAGTATAGGCTCAGGGGGCGACGAGCAGTACTTC
TRBJ1-6,few,TRBD1,TRBV6-5,16,CASSYSRQGRNSPLHF,TGTGCCAGCAGTTACTCCCGACAGGGTCGTAATTCACCCCTCCACTTT
TRBJ1-4,.,.,TRBV10-3,13,CAISESTVLRLFF,TGTGCCATCAGTGAGTCGACAGTTCTAAGACTGTTTTTT
TRBJ2-7,.,.,TRBV6-5,14,CASSGVGGTYEQYF,TGTGCCAGCAGTGGGGTGGGGGGAACCTACGAGCAGTACTTC
TRBJ2-1,.,TRBD2,TRBV29-1,14,CSVRLAGGRNEQFF,TGCAGCGTACGACTAGCGGGAGGGCGCAATGAGCAGTTCTTC
TRBJ1-5,.,.,TRBV27,15,CASSLFGTVNQPQHF,TGTGCCAGCAGTTTATTCGGGACGGTGAATCAGCCCCAGCATTTT
TRBJ1-2,.,.,TRBV11-2,14,CASSLDSSDYGYTF,TGCGCCAGCAGCTTAGATTCAAGTGACTATGGCTACACCTTC
TRBJ1-3,.,.,TRBV6-1,13,CASITGPGNTIYF,TGTGCCAGCATAACGGGGCCTGGAAACACCATATATTTT
TRBJ2-3,.,.,TRBV29-1,15,CSVEEGALRTDTQYF,TGCAGCGTTGAAGAGGGGGCTCTCAGGACAGATACGCAGTATTTT
TRBJ1-3,.,.,TRBV6-1,11,CASRRGNTIYF,TGTGCCAGCAGACGGGGAAACACCATATATTTT
TRBJ1-1,.,.,TRBV6-5,16,CASSYARGLHGAEAFF,TGTGCCAGCAGTTACGCTAGGGGACTACATGGGGCTGAAGCTTTCTTT
TRBJ2-7,.,TRBD1,TRBV5-1,14,CASSWRDRGSEQYF,TGCGCCAGCAGCTGGCGGGACAGGGGAAGCGAGCAGTACTTC
TRBJ1-4,.,.,TRBV27,19,CASKPSGSRFPTINEKLFF,TGTGCCAGCAAGCCCTCAGGGAGTCGCTTTCCCACCATTAATGAAAAACTGTTTTTT
TRBJ2-1,.,TRBD2,TRBV19,17,CASSIRATGTSHNEQFF,TGTGCCAGTAGTATCCGCGCTACCGGGACTAGCCACAATGAGCAGTTCTTC
TRBJ2-5,.,.,TRBV5-4,15,CASSLGTNLQEAQYF,TGTGCCAGCAGCTTGGGGACTAACCTCCAAGAGGCCCAGTACTTC
TRBJ2-7,.,TRBD2,TRBV7-9,14,CASSLNSGGYEQYF,TGTGCCAGCAGCTTAAATTCGGGGGGCTACGAGCAGTACTTC